Presented here are 8 T cell receptor beta chains from one specimen sequenced in a study of T cell repertoires in cytomegalovirus infection. Their antigens remain unidentified. A single record per CDR3 protein comes from TCRdb applying MiXCR to the reads. The sample carries 50,000 to 65,000 distinct CDR3 sequences, about a fifth recorded once. Sequencing was performed on CD8+ T cells from cultured PBMCs, taken from culture after CMV antigen stimulation. The receptors were sampled from a human donor in good health (CMV status not recorded). Some clones in this sample may be carry-over from other donors' samples.

The chain uses TRBV19 and TRBJ1-4; D is perhaps TRBD1 (5 bases). CDR1 and CDR2 from the germline V gene are LNHDA and SQIVND (reference sequence). The CDR3 has 14 residues. V was trimmed by 3 bases and J by 4 bases, leaving 9 bases between them. The CDR3 DNA follows: TGTGCCAGTAGTATTTGGGACGGTAATGAAAAACTGTTTTTT. Its translation: CASSIWDGNEKLFF.

This clonotype was picked up many times. This rearrangement joins TRBV29-1 to TRBJ2-7; the match to TRBD1 covers 8 bases. The V segment lost 2 bases and the J segment 4 bases; nucleotides outside the gene matches: 10. The CDR3 covers 15 residues. The germline V gene encodes CDR1 SQVTM and CDR2 ANQGSEA. DNA for the CDR3: TGCAGCGTTGAAATCCCTGCCAGGGGGCATTACGAGCAGTACTTC. It encodes CSVEIPARGHYEQYF.

The sample holds a few counts of this clonotype. The V and J genes are TRBV20-1 and TRBJ2-7, with D uncertain. With 1 base removed from V and 0 bases from J, the gap between germline ends came to 7 bases. Germline loops: CDR1 DFQATT, CDR2 SNEGSKA (reference sequence). This CDR3 has 13 amino acids. DNA for the CDR3: TGCAGTGCTAGAGCGACACACTCCTACGAGCAGTACTTC. Translated: CSARATHSYEQYF.

This clonotype was observed a few times. The chain has TRBV12-3 or TRBV12-4 and TRBJ1-5; TRBD1 matches at 7 bases. The length of the CDR3 is 14 residues. After removal of 5 bases from V and 3 bases from J, the junction contained 4 bases not matched to a gene. The CDR3, as DNA: TGTGCCAGCAGTGCAGGGACAGTCAATCAGCCCCAGCATTTT. This translates into CASSAGTVNQPQHF.

Only one count was recorded for this clonotype. The rearrangement uses TRBV7-2 and TRBJ2-1; D is perhaps TRBD2 (6 bases). This CDR3 is 17 amino acids long. Germline lookup yields CDR1 SGHTA and CDR2 FQGNSA. The V end lost 5 bases, the J end lost 5 bases, and 22 bases lay between the germline ends. CDR3 sequence reads: CASSHPAERAPDNEQFF. The CDR3, as DNA: TGTGCCAGCAGCCATCCCGCCGAGCGGGCGCCAGACAATGAGCAGTTCTTC.

This clonotype was picked up a small number of times. As DNA, the CDR3 is TGTGCCAGCAGTCCCCCGGGGTCTGGGGCCAACGTCCTGACTTTC. It yields the protein CASSPPGSGANVLTF. This chain links TRBV12-3 or TRBV12-4 with TRBJ2-6; D might be TRBD2 (5 bases). V gave up 5 bases and J gave up 1 base, with 9 bases separating them. The CDR3 extends over 15 amino acids.

This clonotype turned up a few times. The V call is TRBV12-3 or TRBV12-4, the J call TRBJ2-5, with TRBD2 identical over 7 bases. The CDR3 contains 12 residues. V lost 6 bases and J lost 4; bases outside the gene matches: 2. CDR3 amino acids: CASRASGETQYF. As DNA, the CDR3 is TGTGCCAGCAGGGCTAGCGGAGAGACCCAGTACTTC.

The chain links TRBV5-6 to TRBJ2-7; TRBD1 matches at 10 bases. The CDR3 is 14 amino acids. After removal of 2 bases from V and 3 bases from J, the junction contained 2 bases not matched to a gene. From germline, CDR1 is SGHDT and CDR2 YYEEEE. The CDR3, as DNA: TGTGCCAGCAGCTTCGGGACAGGGGACTACGAGCAGTACTTC. The encoded protein is CASSFGTGDYEQYF.